This TCR beta chain is from a study of T cell responses to AZD1222 COVID-19 vaccine. Sequencing was performed with immunoSEQ multiplex PCR; in TCRdb, only in-frame clones are kept and a portion is missing. The data show some 55,000 clones, roughly 90% seen once. Here the sequenced sample was peripheral blood, taken on day 0 of AZD1222 vaccination. This TCR came from an adult in good health.

The CDR3 DNA reads TGTGCCAGCAGCTTAGACCGCAACACCGGGGAGCTGTTTTTT. Protein: CASSLDRNTGELFF. The chain couples TRBV7-9 to TRBJ2-2, with D uncertain. V shed 1 base and J shed 2 bases, with 5 bases lying between them. Germline CDR1 is SEHNR and CDR2 is FQNEAQ (reference sequence). The CDR3 is 14 amino acids.